The next 5 T cell receptor beta chains were all read from a single sample in a study of blood T cell repertoires in COVID-19. Using immunoSEQ multiplex PCR, the repertoire was profiled, and TCRdb retains in-frame clones only, with some absent. This table holds a few hundred thousand clones, more than 85% found once. The sample comprised peripheral blood. The receptor source for this set is a woman in her 70s with active or convalescent COVID-19.

This chain links TRBV21-1 with TRBJ1-2; the table's D call, TRBD1, was not checked against the DNA. TRBV21-1 is labeled a pseudogene. The CDR3 contains 14 residues. In DNA form, the CDR3 reads TGTGCCAGCAGCTCCGGGACAGGGTACGATGGCTACACCTTC. Translated: CASSSGTGYDGYTF.

The chain carries TRBV5-5 and TRBJ2-2; 7 nucleotides align to TRBD1. Germline V CDR1 and CDR2: SGHKS, YYEKEE (reference sequence). Trimming removed 0 bases from V and 4 bases from J; junction bases left unmatched: 3. The CDR3 loop spans 15 amino acids. CDR3 sequence: CASSLGAGGTGELFF. The DNA of the CDR3 is TGTGCCAGCAGCTTGGGGGCAGGGGGCACCGGGGAGCTGTTTTTT.

This chain joins TRBV6-5 and TRBJ2-1; 10 positions agree with TRBD2. Trimming removed 8 bases from V and 7 bases from J; junction bases left unmatched: 11. This CDR3 has 15 amino acids. CDR1 and CDR2 from the germline V gene are MNHEY and SVGAGI. CDR3: CASPRLAGEGNEQFF. As DNA, the CDR3 is TGTGCCAGCCCTCGGCTAGCGGGGGAGGGGAATGAGCAGTTCTTC.

The V call is TRBV7-9, the J call TRBJ1-4; 7 positions agree with TRBD1. V shed 8 bases and J 4 bases; nucleotides not matched to a gene: 22. The length of the CDR3 is 19 residues. Germline CDR1 and CDR2: SEHNR and FQNEAQ (reference sequence). CDR3 sequence (DNA): TGTGCCAGCCGGGCGGGCCAGGGGGTCCTTAAACCCGGTAATGAAAAACTGTTTTTT. This translates into CASRAGQGVLKPGNEKLFF. Filled out from reference TRBV7-9 and TRBJ1-4, the complete variable domain reads DTGVSQNPRHKITKRGQNVTFRCDPISEHNRLYWYRQTLGQGPEFLTYFQNEAQLEKSRLLSDRFSAERPKGSFSTLEIQRTEQGDSAMYLCASRAGQGVLKPGNEKLFFGSGTQLSVL.

The genes are TRBV5-4 and TRBJ2-1, with D maybe TRBD1 (6 bases). The V gene lost 4 bases and the J gene lost 8 bases, with 19 bases spanning the gap. Germline V CDR1 and CDR2: SGHNT, YYREEE (reference sequence). This CDR3 has 15 amino acids. The CDR3 nucleotides read TGTGCCAGCAGCGCTGCAGGGGCCCAGATGTATGAGCAGTTCTTC. It translates to CASSAAGAQMYEQFF.